This T cell receptor (beta chain) was recorded in a study of beta chain features in type 1 diabetes. Points on this clone: Its antigen is unidentified.

A sort by CD45RO/CCR7/CD25/CD127/CD95/CD27 yielded CD4+ naive, central memory, regulatory and stem cell-like memory cells. The CDR3 consists of 17 residues. CDR1 is SGHNT, CDR2 YYREEE, per germline (reference sequence). The V gene end was trimmed by 6 bases and the J gene end by 4 bases; junction bases not matched to a gene: 12. Study-level points and caveats: People with Type 1 diabetes carried modestly yet significantly shorter TCRB CDR3s in all four CD4+ subsets. Type 1 diabetes patients showed fewer insertions and more deletions at VDJ junctions.

The authors reverse transcribed all of the isolated RNA, so sequencing captured expressed TCRB transcripts. Profiled with immunoSEQ multiplex PCR; TCRdb holds only in-frame clones, not every one. Of some 350,000 clones listed, approximately 13% are singletons. The V gene is TRBV5-4, the J gene TRBJ2-2; TRBD2 matches 10 bases. The TCR comes from a woman aged 18 to 35 with type 1 diabetes. Sequencing was done on a sample of naive CD4+ T cells from blood. The CDR3 sequence: CASTSGRWGLGTGELFF. In DNA, the CDR3 is TGTGCCAGCACTAGCGGGAGATGGGGATTAGGCACCGGGGAGCTGTTTTTT.